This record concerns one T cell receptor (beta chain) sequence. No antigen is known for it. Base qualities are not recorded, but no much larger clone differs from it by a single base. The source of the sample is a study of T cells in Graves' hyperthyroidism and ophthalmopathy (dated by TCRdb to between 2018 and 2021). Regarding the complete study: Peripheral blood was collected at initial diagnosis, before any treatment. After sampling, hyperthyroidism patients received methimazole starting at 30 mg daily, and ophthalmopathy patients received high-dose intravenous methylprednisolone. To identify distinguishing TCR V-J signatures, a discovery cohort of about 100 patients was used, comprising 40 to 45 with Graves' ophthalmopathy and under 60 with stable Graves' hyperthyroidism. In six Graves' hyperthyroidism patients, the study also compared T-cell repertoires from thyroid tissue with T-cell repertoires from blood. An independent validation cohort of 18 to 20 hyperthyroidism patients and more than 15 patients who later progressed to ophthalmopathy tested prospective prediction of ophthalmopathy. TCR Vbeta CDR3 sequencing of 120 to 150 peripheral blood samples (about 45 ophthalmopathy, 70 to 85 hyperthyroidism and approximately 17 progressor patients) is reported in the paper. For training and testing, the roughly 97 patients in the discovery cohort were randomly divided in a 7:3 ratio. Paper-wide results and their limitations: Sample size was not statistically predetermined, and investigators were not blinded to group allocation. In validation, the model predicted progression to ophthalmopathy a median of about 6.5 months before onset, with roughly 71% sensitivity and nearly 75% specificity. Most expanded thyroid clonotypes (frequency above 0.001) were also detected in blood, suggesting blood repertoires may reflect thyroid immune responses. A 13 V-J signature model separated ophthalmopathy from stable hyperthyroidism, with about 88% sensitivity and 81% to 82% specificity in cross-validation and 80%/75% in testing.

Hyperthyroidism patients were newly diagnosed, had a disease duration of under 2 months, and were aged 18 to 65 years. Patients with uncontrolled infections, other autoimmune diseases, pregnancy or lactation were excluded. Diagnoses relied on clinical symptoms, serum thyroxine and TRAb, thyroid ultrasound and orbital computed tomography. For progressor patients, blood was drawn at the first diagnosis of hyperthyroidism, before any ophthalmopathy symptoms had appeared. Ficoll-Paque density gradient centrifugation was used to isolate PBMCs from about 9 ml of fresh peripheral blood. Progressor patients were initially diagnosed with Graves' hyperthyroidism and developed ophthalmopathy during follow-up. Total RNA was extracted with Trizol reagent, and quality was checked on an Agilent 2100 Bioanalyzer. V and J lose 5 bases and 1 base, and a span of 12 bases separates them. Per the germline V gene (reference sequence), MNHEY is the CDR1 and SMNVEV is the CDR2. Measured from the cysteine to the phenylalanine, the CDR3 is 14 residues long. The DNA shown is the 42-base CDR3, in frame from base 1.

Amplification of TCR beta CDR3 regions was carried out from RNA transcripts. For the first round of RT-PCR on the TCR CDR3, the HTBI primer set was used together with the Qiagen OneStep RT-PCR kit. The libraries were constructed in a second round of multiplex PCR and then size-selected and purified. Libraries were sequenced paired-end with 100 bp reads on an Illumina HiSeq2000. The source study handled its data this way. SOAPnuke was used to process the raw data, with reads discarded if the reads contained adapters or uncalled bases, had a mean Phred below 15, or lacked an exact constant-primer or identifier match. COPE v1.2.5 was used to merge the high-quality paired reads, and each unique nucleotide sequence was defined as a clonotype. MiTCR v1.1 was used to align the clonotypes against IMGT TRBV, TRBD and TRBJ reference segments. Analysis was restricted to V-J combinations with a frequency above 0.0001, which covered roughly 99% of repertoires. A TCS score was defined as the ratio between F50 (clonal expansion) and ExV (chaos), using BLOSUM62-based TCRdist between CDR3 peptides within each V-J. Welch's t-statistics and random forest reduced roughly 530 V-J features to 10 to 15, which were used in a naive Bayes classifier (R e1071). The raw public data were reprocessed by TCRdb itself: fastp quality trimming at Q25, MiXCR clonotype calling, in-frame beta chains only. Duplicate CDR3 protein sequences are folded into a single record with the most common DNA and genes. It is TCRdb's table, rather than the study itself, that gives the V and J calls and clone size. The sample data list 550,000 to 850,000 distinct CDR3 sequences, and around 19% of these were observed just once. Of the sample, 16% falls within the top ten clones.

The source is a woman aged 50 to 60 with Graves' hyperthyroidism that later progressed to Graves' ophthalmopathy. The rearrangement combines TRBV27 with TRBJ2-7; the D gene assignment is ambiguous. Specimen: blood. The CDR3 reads CASSASLGSYEQYF. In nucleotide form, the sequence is TGTGCCAGCAGTGCATCCCTGGGATCCTACGAGCAGTACTTC.